This T cell receptor (beta chain) was observed in a study of blood T cells in healthy people across ages (dated by TCRdb to 2013 to 2016). Broadly, across the study: In model experiments, template switching captured about one uniquely barcoded TCR beta cDNA molecule for every two T cells. Using deep sequencing normalized with unique cDNA molecular identifiers, the study measured how TCR beta repertoire diversity changes with age. Four age groups were formed from the donors: young (average approximately 15 years), middle-aged (around 40), aged (62) and long-lived (about 75). Donors of different ages were randomly distributed across sequencing lanes to avoid experimental bias. Two additional independent replicas of 1 million unique cDNA reads from the same blood draw were analyzed for two donors (one aged 18 to 30 and one aged 80 or older).

Systemically healthy Caucasian individuals from Russia, some 38 in total and aged roughly 6 to 95 years, were included as donors. Approximately 10 milliliters of peripheral blood were collected from each donor into EDTA-treated Vacutainer tubes. Ficoll-Paque density-gradient centrifugation was used to isolate PBMCs, with at least 7 million per sample. Trizol reagent was used to extract total RNA from the PBMCs, yielding at least 6 micrograms per sample. The percentages of naive CD45RAhigh/CD27high T cells were determined by flow cytometry on a PBMC aliquot from every donor. This clonotype came up many times. This clone's antigen is unknown. No base quality information exists; no much larger clone differs at one position. The study at large found these results: The percentage of naive T cells measured by flow cytometry correlated strongly with observed TCR beta diversity. The CMV infection status of donors was not known, potentially confounding age-related changes in expanded clonotypes. The long-lived group showed more naive CD4+ T cells, fewer expanded clones and increased TCR diversity than the aged group, suggesting age selection. Because profiling used bulk unsorted PBMCs, naive and antigen-experienced compartments could not be compared conclusively. As age increased, observed TCR beta diversity per million T cells dropped in a roughly linear way, and a significant reduction was already evident by age 40. Estimates of total diversity from one million sequenced T cells were regarded as lower bounds and underestimates.

Measured from the cysteine to the phenylalanine, the CDR3 is 13 residues long. Only the CDR3 portion is preserved as DNA: 39 bases, with reading frame beginning at the first base. Looking up the germline V gene yields CDR1 MNHEY and CDR2 SVGEGT. V is reduced by 7 bases and J by 3 bases, leaving a spacing of 13 bases between them. Libraries came from 5' RACE. The data were produced on an Illumina HiSeq 2500. A second PCR of roughly 7 to 11 cycles was run with a J-beta primer mix and a sample-barcoded 5' primer. A template-switch 5' adaptor carrying 12 random nucleotides introduced a unique molecular identifier onto each TCR beta cDNA molecule. Each sample yielded at least 2.5 million CDR3-containing paired-end reads. The Mint cDNA synthesis kit, primed by a TRBC-specific oligonucleotide, was used to synthesize first-strand cDNA from all RNA. All cDNA was treated with uracil-DNA glycosylase and then went through a first 18-cycle PCR with the universal primers M1SS and BC2_uni_R. The authors' pipeline ran thus. For normalization, 1 million high-quality reads were randomly selected from each sample, with every read carrying a distinct molecular identifier. Reads with shared molecular identifiers were discarded instead of being binned into consensus sequences. CDR3 identification, clonotype clustering and error correction used MiTCR with a Q25 quality threshold and the strictest error-elimination algorithm. Lower-bound total TCR beta diversity was estimated with a nonparametric unseen species model using Euler transformation. In-frame beta chains were kept once TCRdb had trimmed the public reads at Q25 with fastp and called clones with MiXCR. Rows with one shared CDR3 protein collapse into an entry with the most common genes and DNA. The V and J calls and clone size are TCRdb's, not the authors'. Across this sample there are roughly 1.6 million distinct CDR3 sequences, with about 31% seen only once. Roughly 12% of the sample is in the top ten clones.

This receptor was identified in a woman aged 25 to 45 in good health. The rearrangement joined TRBV6-2 or TRBV6-3 to TRBJ2-7; too little of a D gene remains to name it. Sequencing was carried out using blood. The CDR3 sequence is CASTAAEIYEQYF. The DNA is as follows: TGTGCCAGCACCGCGGCCGAAATCTACGAGCAGTACTTC.